The 13 T cell receptor beta chains presented below share a single source sample, sequenced in a study of T cells in Graves' hyperthyroidism and ophthalmopathy. What was amplified from RNA transcripts were TCR beta CDR3 regions. With the HTBI primer set, the TCR CDR3 went through a first round of RT-PCR. Each CDR3 protein is one row after TCRdb ran MiXCR on the multiplex PCR reads. The sample has roughly 720,000 distinct CDR3 sequences, 15% to 20% seen once; the top ten hold around 15%. Specimen: blood. These receptors were obtained from a man aged 50-59 years with Graves' hyperthyroidism.

Comments on this clonotype: A much larger clone is a single base away; this may be a read error. The V and J genes are TRBV3-1 and TRBJ2-2, with 8 bases aligning to TRBD1. CDR1 is LGHDT, CDR2 YNNKEL, per germline (reference sequence). The CDR3 sequence is 18 residues long. In nucleotides, the CDR3 is TGTGTCAGCAGCCAAGATAGTCCCGGGACAGGACGGACCGGGGAGCTGTTTTTT. Residues: CVSSQDSPGTGRTGELFF.

There are many counts of this clonotype. The chain combines TRBV20-1 with TRBJ1-6, with no clear D. The germline V gene encodes CDR1 DFQATT and CDR2 SNEGSKA (reference sequence). Deletions cut 2 bases from V and 10 bases from J, with 15 bases between. The CDR3 has 14 residues. In DNA form, the CDR3 reads TGCAGTGCTAGAAAGCTTTTAGGAGGATCACCCCTCCACTTT. Amino acid sequence: CSARKLLGGSPLHF.

This clonotype occurred a few times. V is TRBV20-1 and J is TRBJ1-5; D is undetermined. Trimming took 1 base from V and 5 from J, leaving 9 bases between them. CDR1 is DFQATT and CDR2 is SNEGSKA in the germline V gene (reference sequence). The CDR3 runs to 13 residues. The CDR3: CSARASLDQPQHF. In DNA, the CDR3 is TGCAGTGCTAGAGCAAGTCTTGATCAGCCCCAGCATTTT.

This clonotype has more than one count but fewer than ten. The junction departs from germline at one end; a sequencing error may be responsible. The V call is TRBV29-1, the J call TRBJ2-5; D is uncertain. The CDR3 extends over 13 amino acids. Germline V gene lookup returns CDR1 SQVTM and CDR2 ANQGSEA. As DNA, the CDR3 is TGCAGCGTGGTCAAGACCAGCCCAGAGACCCGGTACTTC. Its translation is CSVVKTSPETRYF.

This clonotype came up many times. The J gene is TRBJ2-1, the V gene TRBV18, with a weak D call TRBD2 (5 bases). Trimming took 4 bases from V and 0 from J, leaving 13 bases between them. The germline gives CDR1 KGHSH, CDR2 LQKENI. The length of the CDR3 is 16 residues. CDR3 bases: TGTGCCAGCTCACATTACGGACTTCTCTCCTACAATGAGCAGTTCTTC. This translates into CASSHYGLLSYNEQFF.

This clonotype appeared many times. The V call is TRBV28, the J call TRBJ1-1; TRBD1 agrees at 8 bases. J was trimmed by 7 bases and V by 6 bases; bases with no gene match: 7. Germline assignment: CDR1 MDHEN and CDR2 SYDVKM. The CDR3 runs to 13 residues. CDR3 residues: CASSIRGPFEAFF. In nucleotides, the CDR3 is TGTGCCAGCAGCATCAGGGGGCCGTTTGAAGCTTTCTTT.

This clonotype turned up a few times. The chain combines TRBV6-8 with TRBJ1-5, with D maybe TRBD1 (5 bases). The CDR3 is 13 residues long. Germline CDR1 reads MNHGY; CDR2 reads SAAAGT. V was clipped by 6 bases and J by 6 bases, with 12 bases between them. In DNA form, the CDR3 reads TGTGCCAGCAGCCCCCGGGGGATTCAGCCCCAGCATTTT. It encodes CASSPRGIQPQHF.

This clonotype was observed once. The rearrangement uses TRBV27 and TRBJ2-2; the D gene is possibly TRBD2 (6 bases). V was shortened by 8 bases and J by 1 base, with 14 bases between the two germline ends. The CDR3 spans 15 residues. Germline V gene data show CDR1 as MNHEY and CDR2 as SMNVEV (reference sequence). The CDR3 nucleotides read TGTGCCAGCGCTACCAGGCGGGAGAACACCGGGGAGCTGTTTTTT. Translated: CASATRRENTGELFF.

CDR3 bases: TGTGCCAGCACCGAGGACAGGGGGTCGAACACTGAAGCTTTCTTT. Protein product: CASTEDRGSNTEAFF. The chain combines TRBV28 with TRBJ1-1; 10 bases fit TRBD1. V gave up 7 bases and J gave up 1 base; unmatched junction bases: 6. The length of the CDR3 is 15 residues. Germline V gives CDR1 MDHEN, CDR2 SYDVKM.

The chain combines TRBV10-1 with TRBJ2-1; 7 bases fit TRBD2. The CDR3 has 16 amino acids. Germline CDR1 is WNHNN and CDR2 is SYGVQD (reference sequence). V dropped 4 bases and J dropped 6; count of bases not matched to a gene: 12. The CDR3 reads CASSVEGGKNRNEQFF. Written as DNA, the CDR3 is TGCGCCAGCAGTGTGGAGGGAGGGAAGAATCGCAATGAGCAGTTCTTC.

This chain joins TRBV20-1 and TRBJ2-3; D not certain. The ends were cut back, 1 base at V and 3 bases at J, with 11 bases in the middle. Germline lookup yields CDR1 DFQATT and CDR2 SNEGSKA (reference sequence). This CDR3 is built from 14 residues. The CDR3 region is CSARVSFGTDTQYF. The CDR3 DNA is TGCAGTGCTAGAGTTAGCTTTGGTACAGATACGCAGTATTTT.

The chain joins TRBV19 to TRBJ1-1; D gene unclear. This CDR3 has 13 residues. Per the germline V gene, CDR1 is LNHDA and CDR2 is SQIVND (reference sequence). Trimming shortened V by 7 bases and J by 0 bases, and 9 bases separated the two germline ends. CDR3 sequence: CASTPYVNTEAFF. The DNA of the CDR3 is TGTGCCAGTACGCCTTATGTGAACACTGAAGCTTTCTTT.

Details on this clonotype: One end of the junction does not line up with germline, which may come from a read error. The chain recombines TRBV6-9 with TRBJ2-7; no reliable D call. Germline V gives CDR1 MNHGY, CDR2 SVAAGI. The length of the CDR3 is 13 residues. In nucleotides, the CDR3 is TGTGCCAGCGGTTACTCAGAAGGGCCCGAGCAGTACTTC. Its translation: CASGYSEGPEQYF.